The clone carrying this TCR beta chain was observed a handful of times. Arm-PCR of CDR3 regions and iRepertoire HTBI primers were the basis on which TCR beta libraries were built. TCRdb re-called the multiplex PCR reads with MiXCR, one entry per CDR3 protein. The profile shows 530,000 or so distinct CDR3 sequences, around 15% of them singletons. This sample stems from a study of regulatory T cells in long-lasting Graves disease. Regarding time point: newly diagnosed GD, antithyroid drugs for less than 3 months. There was RNA extracted from PBMCs, and the TCR library was made from it. These records were also assigned to another study, of T cells in Graves' hyperthyroidism and ophthalmopathy. That investigation notes: Over 18 months, lack of ophthalmopathy progression marked Graves' hyperthyroidism as stable. Exclusions: uncontrolled infection, other autoimmune disease, pregnancy, lactation.

The TCR sequence derives from a man aged 18 to 30 with Graves disease. The sequenced sample was peripheral blood mononuclear cells (PBMCs), obtained at new diagnosis, from a patient treated with antithyroid drugs.

CDR3 in amino acids: CASSHHGSDTGELFF. The CDR3 nucleotides read TGTGCCAGCAGCCACCACGGGAGCGACACCGGGGAGCTGTTTTTT. The chain employs TRBV3-1 and TRBJ2-2; tentative D call: TRBD2 (6 bases). The germline V gene has CDR1 LGHDT and CDR2 YNNKEL (reference sequence). CDR3 length equals 15 residues. V was shortened by 3 bases and J by 3 bases, with 11 bases between the two germline ends.